This T cell receptor beta chain stems from a study of blood T cell repertoires in COVID-19. Across the whole study: T cells, B-cell-depleted T cells, or PBMCs supplied cDNA or gDNA.

Sequencing used immunoSEQ multiplex PCR; TCRdb keeps in-frame clones, though not all of them. This table holds just under 20,000 clones, approximately 93% found once. Trimming cost V 0 bases and J 0 bases, with 12 bases left between them. The germline gives CDR1 SGDLS, CDR2 YYNGEE. The CDR3 length is 16 residues. The chain couples TRBV9 to TRBJ2-5; D might be TRBD2 (6 bases). Sequences were obtained from peripheral blood. The receptor comes from a woman aged 45 to 65 with active COVID-19. CDR3 amino acids: CASSVASGEYQETQYF. The CDR3 DNA reads TGTGCCAGCAGCGTAGCATCGGGGGAGTACCAAGAGACCCAGTACTTC.